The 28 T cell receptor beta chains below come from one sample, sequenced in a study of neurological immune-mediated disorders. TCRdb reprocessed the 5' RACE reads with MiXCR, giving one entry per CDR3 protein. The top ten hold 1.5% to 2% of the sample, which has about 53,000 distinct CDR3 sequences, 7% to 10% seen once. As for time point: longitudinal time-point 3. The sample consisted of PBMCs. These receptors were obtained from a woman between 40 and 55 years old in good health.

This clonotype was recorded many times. The DNA of the CDR3 is TGTGCCACCAGCCCATCCGGGCCGATGAACGGGGAGCTGTTTTTT. The encoded protein is CATSPSGPMNGELFF. The chain employs TRBV15 and TRBJ2-2; D is unresolved. This CDR3 contains 15 residues. Trimming removed 5 bases from V and 7 bases from J, with 17 bases in between. The germline V gene encodes CDR1 LNHNV and CDR2 YYDKDF (reference sequence).

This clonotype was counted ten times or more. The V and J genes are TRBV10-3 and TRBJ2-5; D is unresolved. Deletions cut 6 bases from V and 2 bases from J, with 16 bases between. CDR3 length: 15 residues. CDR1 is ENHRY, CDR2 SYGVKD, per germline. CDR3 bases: TGTGCCATCAGGGCCTTGGCTGATAGTCAAGAGACCCAGTACTTC. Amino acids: CAIRALADSQETQYF.

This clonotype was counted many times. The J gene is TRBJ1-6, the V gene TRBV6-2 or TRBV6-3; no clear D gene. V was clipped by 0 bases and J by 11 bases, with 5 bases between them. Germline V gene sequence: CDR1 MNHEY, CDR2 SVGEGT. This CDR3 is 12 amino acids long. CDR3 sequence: CASSYSDPPLHF. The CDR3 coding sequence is TGTGCCAGCAGTTACTCAGATCCACCCCTCCACTTT.

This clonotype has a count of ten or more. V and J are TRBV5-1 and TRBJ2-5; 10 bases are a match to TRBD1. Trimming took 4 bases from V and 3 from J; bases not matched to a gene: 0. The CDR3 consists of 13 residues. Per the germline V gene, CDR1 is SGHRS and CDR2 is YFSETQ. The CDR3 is CASSGTGEETQYF. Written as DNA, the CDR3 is TGCGCCAGCAGCGGGACAGGGGAAGAGACCCAGTACTTC.

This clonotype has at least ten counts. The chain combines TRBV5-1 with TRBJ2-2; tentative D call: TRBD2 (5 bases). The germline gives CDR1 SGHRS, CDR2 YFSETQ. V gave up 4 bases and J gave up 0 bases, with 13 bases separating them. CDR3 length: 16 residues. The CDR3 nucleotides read TGCGCCAGCAGCGAGGACTTGGGGACGAACACCGGGGAGCTGTTTTTT. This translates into CASSEDLGTNTGELFF.

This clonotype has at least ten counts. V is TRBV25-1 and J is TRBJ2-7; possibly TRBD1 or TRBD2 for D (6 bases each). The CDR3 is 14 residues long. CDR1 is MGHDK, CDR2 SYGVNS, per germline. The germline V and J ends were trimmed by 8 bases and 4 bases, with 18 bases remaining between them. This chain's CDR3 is CASSPAGGSYEQYF. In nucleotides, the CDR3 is TGTGCCAGCTCTCCAGCCGGGGGCTCTTACGAGCAGTACTTC.

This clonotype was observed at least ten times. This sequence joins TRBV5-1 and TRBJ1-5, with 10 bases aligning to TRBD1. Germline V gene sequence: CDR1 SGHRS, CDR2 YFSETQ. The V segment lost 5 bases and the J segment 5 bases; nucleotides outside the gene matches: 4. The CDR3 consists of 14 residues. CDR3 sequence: CASRLGTGDQPQHF. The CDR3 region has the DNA TGCGCCAGCAGACTCGGGACAGGGGATCAGCCCCAGCATTTT.

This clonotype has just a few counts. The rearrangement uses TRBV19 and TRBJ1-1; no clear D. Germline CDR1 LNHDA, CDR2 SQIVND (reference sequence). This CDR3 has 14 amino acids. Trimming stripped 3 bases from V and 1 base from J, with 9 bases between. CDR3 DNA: TGTGCCAGTAGTATGGCCCGGAAGAACACTGAAGCTTTCTTT. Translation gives CASSMARKNTEAFF.

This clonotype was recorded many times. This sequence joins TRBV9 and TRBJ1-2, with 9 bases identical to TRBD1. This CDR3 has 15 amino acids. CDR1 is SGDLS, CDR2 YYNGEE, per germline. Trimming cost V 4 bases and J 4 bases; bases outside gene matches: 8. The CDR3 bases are TGTGCCAGCAGCCCTCAGACAGGGGGGCTCTATGGCTACACCTTC. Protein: CASSPQTGGLYGYTF.

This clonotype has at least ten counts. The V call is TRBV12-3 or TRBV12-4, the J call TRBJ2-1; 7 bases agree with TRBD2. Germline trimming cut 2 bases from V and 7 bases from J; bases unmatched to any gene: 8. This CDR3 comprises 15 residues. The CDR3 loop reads CASSLRVGEGNEQFF. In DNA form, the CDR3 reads TGTGCCAGCAGTTTAAGGGTGGGGGAGGGAAATGAGCAGTTCTTC.

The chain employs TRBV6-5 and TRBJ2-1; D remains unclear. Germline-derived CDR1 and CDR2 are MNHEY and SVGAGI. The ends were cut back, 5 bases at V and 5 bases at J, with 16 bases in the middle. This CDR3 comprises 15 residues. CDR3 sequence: CASSEGLFGDNEQFF. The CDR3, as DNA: TGTGCCAGCAGTGAAGGCCTCTTTGGCGACAATGAGCAGTTCTTC.

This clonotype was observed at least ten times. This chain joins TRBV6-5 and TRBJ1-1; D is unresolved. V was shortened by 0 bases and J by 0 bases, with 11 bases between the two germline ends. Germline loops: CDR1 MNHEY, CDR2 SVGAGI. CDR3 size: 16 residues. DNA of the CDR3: TGTGCCAGCAGTTACTCTGTAGCGGGGATGAACACTGAAGCTTTCTTT. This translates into CASSYSVAGMNTEAFF.

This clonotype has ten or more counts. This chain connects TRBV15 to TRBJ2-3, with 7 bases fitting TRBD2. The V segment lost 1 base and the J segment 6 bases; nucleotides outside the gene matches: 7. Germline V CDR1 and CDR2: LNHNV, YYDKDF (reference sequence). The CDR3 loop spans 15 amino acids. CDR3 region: CATSRVGGDDDTQYF. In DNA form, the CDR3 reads TGTGCCACCAGCAGAGTGGGGGGGGACGATGATACGCAGTATTTT.

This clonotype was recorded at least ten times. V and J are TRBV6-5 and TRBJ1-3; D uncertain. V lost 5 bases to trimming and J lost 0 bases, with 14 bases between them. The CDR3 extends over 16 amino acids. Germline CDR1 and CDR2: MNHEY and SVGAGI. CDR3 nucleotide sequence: TGTGCCAGCAGTGAACTCGTCAGTAGCTCTGGAAACACCATATATTTT. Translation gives CASSELVSSSGNTIYF.

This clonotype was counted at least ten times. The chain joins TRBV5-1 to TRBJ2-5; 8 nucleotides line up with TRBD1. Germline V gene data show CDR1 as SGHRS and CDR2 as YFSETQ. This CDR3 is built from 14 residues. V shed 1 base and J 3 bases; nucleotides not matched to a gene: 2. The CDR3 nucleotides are TGCGCCAGCAGCTTGTGGACAGGGAAAGAGACCCAGTACTTC. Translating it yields CASSLWTGKETQYF.

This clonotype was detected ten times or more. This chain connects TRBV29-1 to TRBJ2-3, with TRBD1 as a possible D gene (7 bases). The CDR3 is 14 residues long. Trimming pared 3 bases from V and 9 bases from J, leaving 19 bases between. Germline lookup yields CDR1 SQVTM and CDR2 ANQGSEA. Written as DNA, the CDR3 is TGCAGCGTTGACTTTAGGAGGGGGCTAGCGACGCAGTATTTT. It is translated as CSVDFRRGLATQYF.

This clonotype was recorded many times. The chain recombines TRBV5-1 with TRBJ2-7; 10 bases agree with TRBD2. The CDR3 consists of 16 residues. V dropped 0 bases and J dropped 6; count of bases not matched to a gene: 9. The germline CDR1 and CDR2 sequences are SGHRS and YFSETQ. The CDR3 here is CASSLALAGVRTEQYF. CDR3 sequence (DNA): TGCGCCAGCAGCTTGGCTCTAGCGGGAGTAAGGACCGAGCAGTACTTC.

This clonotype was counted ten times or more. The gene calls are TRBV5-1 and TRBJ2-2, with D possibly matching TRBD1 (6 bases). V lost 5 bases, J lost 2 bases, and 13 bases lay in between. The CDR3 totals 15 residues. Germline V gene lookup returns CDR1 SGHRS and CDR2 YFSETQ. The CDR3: CASRSGTTNTGELFF. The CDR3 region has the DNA TGCGCCAGCAGGTCCGGGACAACAAACACCGGGGAGCTGTTTTTT. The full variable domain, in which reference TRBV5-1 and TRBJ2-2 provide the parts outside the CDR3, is KAGVTQTPRYLIKTRGQQVTLSCSPISGHRSVSWYQQTPGQGLQFLFEYFSETQRNKGNFPGRFSGRQFSNSRSEMNVSTLELGDSALYLCASRSGTTNTGELFFGEGSRLTVL.

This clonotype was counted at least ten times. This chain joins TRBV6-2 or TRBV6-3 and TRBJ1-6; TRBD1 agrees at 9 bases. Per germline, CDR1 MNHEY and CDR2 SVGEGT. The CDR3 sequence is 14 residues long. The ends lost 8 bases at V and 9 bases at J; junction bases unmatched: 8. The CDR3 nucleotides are TGTGCCAGCTACTCGGACAGGGGTCGTTCACCCCTCCACTTT. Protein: CASYSDRGRSPLHF.

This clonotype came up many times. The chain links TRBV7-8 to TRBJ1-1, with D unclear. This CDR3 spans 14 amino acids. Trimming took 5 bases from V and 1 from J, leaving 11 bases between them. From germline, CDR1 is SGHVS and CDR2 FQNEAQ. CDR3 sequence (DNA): TGTGCCAGCAGCGCTGGACTGACGAACACTGAAGCTTTCTTT. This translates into CASSAGLTNTEAFF.

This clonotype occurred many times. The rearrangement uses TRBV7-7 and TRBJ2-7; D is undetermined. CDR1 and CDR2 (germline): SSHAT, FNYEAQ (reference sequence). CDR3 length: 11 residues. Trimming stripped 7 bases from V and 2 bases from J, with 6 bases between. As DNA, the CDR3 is TGTGCCAGCAACAAGACCTACGAGCAGTACTTC. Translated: CASNKTYEQYF.

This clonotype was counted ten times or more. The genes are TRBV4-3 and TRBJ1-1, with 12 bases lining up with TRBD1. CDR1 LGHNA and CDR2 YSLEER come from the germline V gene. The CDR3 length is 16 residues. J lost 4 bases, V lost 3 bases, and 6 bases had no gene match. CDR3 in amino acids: CASSHGTGGMSTEAFF. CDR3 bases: TGCGCCAGCAGCCATGGGACAGGGGGCATGAGCACTGAAGCTTTCTTT.

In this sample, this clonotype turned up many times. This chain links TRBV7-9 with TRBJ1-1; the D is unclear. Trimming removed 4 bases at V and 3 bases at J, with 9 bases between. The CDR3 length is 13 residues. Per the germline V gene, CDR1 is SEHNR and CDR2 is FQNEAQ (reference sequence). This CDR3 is CASSWERYTEAFF. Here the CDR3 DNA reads TGTGCCAGCAGCTGGGAGAGGTACACTGAAGCTTTCTTT.

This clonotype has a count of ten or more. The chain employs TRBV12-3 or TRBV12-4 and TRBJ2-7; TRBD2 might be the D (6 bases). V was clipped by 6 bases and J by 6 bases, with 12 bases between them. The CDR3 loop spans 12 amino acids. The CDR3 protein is CASSRAGVEQYF. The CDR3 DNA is TGTGCCAGCAGCCGAGCGGGCGTCGAGCAGTACTTC.

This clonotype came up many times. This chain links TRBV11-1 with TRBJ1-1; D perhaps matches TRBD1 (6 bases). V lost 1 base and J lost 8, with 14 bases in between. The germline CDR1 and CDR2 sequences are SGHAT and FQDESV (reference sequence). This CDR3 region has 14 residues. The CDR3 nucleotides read TGTGCCAGCAGCTTAGTTCCGGGACACATGGAAGCTTTCTTT. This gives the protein CASSLVPGHMEAFF.

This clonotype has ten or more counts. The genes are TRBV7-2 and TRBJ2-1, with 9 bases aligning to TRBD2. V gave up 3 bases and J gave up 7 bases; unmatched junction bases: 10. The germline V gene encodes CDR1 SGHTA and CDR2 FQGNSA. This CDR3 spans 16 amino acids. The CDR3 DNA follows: TGTGCCAGCAGCTTCCCCCTCGCGGGGGGGCCGAATGAGCAGTTCTTC. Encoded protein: CASSFPLAGGPNEQFF.

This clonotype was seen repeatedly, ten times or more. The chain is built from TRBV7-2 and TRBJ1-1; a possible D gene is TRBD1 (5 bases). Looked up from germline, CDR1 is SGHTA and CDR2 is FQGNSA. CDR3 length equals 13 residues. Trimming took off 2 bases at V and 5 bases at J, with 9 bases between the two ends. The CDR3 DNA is TGTGCCAGCAGCTTACAGGGCGAAACTGAAGCTTTCTTT. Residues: CASSLQGETEAFF. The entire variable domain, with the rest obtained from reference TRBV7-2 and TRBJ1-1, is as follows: GAGVSQSPSNKVTEKGKDVELRCDPISGHTALYWYRQSLGQGLEFLIYFQGNSAPDKSGLPSDRFSAERTGGSVSTLTIQRTQQEDSAVYLCASSLQGETEAFFGQGTRLTVV.

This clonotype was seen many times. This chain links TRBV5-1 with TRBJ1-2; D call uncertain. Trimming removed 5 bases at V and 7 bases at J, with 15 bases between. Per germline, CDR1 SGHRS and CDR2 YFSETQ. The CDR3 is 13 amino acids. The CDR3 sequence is CASSGAGFGGYTF. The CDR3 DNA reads TGCGCCAGCAGTGGTGCGGGGTTCGGTGGCTACACCTTC.